One and the same sample provided the 4 T cell receptor beta chains below, sequenced in a study of PD-L1 blockade in urothelial cancer. Sequencing used immunoSEQ multiplex PCR; TCRdb keeps in-frame clones, though not all of them. The sample comprises about 70,000 clones, around 84% of which are singletons, and approximately 5% rests with the top ten. This specimen consisted of PBMCs, obtained around atezolizumab (anti-PD-L1) treatment. The receptors derive from a man between 65 and 85 years old with urothelial cancer.

The J gene is TRBJ2-7, the V gene TRBV9; TRBD1 is a possible D gene (5 bases). CDR1 is SGDLS, CDR2 YYNGEE, per germline. The CDR3 has 14 amino acids. Trimming cost V 0 bases and J 1 base, with 8 bases left between them. CDR3 region: CASSVAGISYEQYF. The CDR3 DNA follows: TGTGCCAGCAGCGTAGCAGGGATATCCTACGAGCAGTACTTC.

The chain links TRBV7-8 to TRBJ1-5, with 11 bases fitting TRBD1. Per germline, CDR1 SGHVS and CDR2 FQNEAQ. CDR3 length: 20 residues. V shed 1 base and J 0 bases; nucleotides not matched to a gene: 11. This CDR3 is CASSLVLSGTGGYSNQPQHF. CDR3 coding DNA: TGTGCCAGCAGCTTAGTCCTCTCCGGGACAGGGGGGTATAGCAATCAGCCCCAGCATTTT.

V is TRBV19 and J is TRBJ2-7; D perhaps matches TRBD2 (5 bases). The CDR3 contains 15 residues. Trimming removed 3 bases from V and 0 bases from J, with 12 bases in between. Germline values: CDR1 LNHDA, CDR2 SQIVND (reference sequence). CDR3 bases: TGTGCCAGTAGTATTTCGCCGGGATACTCCTACGAGCAGTACTTC. This codes for CASSISPGYSYEQYF.

This chain links TRBV29-1 with TRBJ1-5; 7 nucleotides match TRBD1. Germline V gives CDR1 SQVTM, CDR2 ANQGSEA. There are 13 residues in the CDR3. Trimming removed 6 bases from V and 0 bases from J; junction bases left unmatched: 2. The CDR3 loop is CSVGTASNQPQHF. The DNA of the CDR3 is TGCAGCGTCGGGACAGCTAGCAATCAGCCCCAGCATTTT.